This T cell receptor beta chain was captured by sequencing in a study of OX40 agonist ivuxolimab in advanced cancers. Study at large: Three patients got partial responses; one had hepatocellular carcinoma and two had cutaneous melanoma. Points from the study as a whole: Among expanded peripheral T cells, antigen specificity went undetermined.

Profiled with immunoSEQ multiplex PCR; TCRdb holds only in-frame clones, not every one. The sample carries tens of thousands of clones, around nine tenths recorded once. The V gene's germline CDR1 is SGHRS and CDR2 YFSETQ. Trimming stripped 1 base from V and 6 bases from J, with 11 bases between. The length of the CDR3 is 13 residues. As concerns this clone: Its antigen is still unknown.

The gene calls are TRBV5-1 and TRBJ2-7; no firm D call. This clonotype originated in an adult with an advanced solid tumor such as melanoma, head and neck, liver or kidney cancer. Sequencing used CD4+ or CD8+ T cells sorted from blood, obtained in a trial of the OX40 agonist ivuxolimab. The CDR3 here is CASSLLGPGEQYF. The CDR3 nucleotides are TGCGCCAGCAGCTTGCTGGGTCCTGGCGAGCAGTACTTC.